The entry that follows covers one T cell receptor beta chain sequence. Its antigen is unidentified. The trim removed 7 bases at V and 3 bases at J, leaving 9 bases unmatched. CDR1 is SEHNR and CDR2 is FQNEAQ in the germline V gene (reference sequence). The CDR3 consists of 15 residues. Unsorted bulk tissue of roughly 17-33 mg yielded co-extracted RNA and DNA. Starting material of around 490 ng total RNA yielded TCR beta cDNA via a constant-region primer. A slightly modified ARM-PCR protocol with three nested multiplex PCR rounds produced these TCR beta libraries. Two initial PCR rounds of around 10 cycles each paired TRBV1-TRBV30 forward primers with a C-beta reverse primer. TCRdb itself ran the multiplex PCR reads through MiXCR, one entry per CDR3 protein. The sample includes fewer than 30,000 distinct CDR3 sequences, roughly four fifths seen only once; the top ten take just over 45%. The data were obtained in a study of tumor-infiltrating lymphocytes in primary liver carcinoma. Study-level findings and limits: When set against blood, tumors had a significantly higher top-250-clone fraction (p = 0.039).

This sequence originates from a man aged 40-49 years with primary liver carcinoma and hepatitis B virus infection. The sequencing input was liver tumor tissue from sampling region 3. As for subset: tumor region T3, left-lateral pole. The chain employs TRBV7-9 and TRBJ2-7; 10 positions match TRBD2. In DNA form, the CDR3 reads TGTGCCAGCAACGCGGAGACTAGCGGGTACTACGAGCAGTACTTC. Translated, it gives CASNAETSGYYEQYF.